The clone carrying this TCR beta chain is a singleton in its sample. The target antigen is unknown. The source of the sample is a study of shared clonotypes between healthy human individuals. How the authors handled the data: ImmunoSEQ yielded junction-only sequences lacking quality scores, so filtering differed. The repertoire was sequenced with immunoSEQ multiplex PCR; TCRdb's copy has only in-frame clones and lacks some. D and trimming come from the DNA, and the V and J calls and clone size come from that table. The sample shows 2 million to 2.5 million clones, less than 95% of them seen only once. The CDR3 extends over 16 amino acids. As defined, naive CD8 cells were CD45RO-negative and positively selected for CCR7, with terminally differentiated effector memory CD45RA+ cells excluded. Broader study findings: Generation of non-shared clonotypes was less probable than generation of clonotypes shared by all four donors.

The sample comprised naive CD8+ T cells sorted from blood. The V and J genes are TRBV21-1 and TRBJ2-7; the DNA was not used to check the table's D call, TRBD1. TRBV21-1 is a recognized pseudogene. The clonotype comes from a man aged 18 to 29 in good health. The CDR3 protein is CASSQGKGQGRDEQYF. The CDR3 DNA reads TGTGCCAGCAGCCAAGGAAAGGGGCAGGGTAGGGACGAGCAGTACTTC.